Listed below are T cell receptor beta chains from one sample, sequenced in a study of shared clonotypes between healthy human individuals. Clones were read by immunoSEQ multiplex PCR, and TCRdb kept only the in-frame ones, dropping some. Of roughly 680,000 clones listed, 72% were seen once; the top ten hold around 1.7%. The material sequenced was memory CD4+ T cells sorted from blood. The receptors originated from a woman aged 25 to 39 in good health. Both conserved end residues are part of each CDR3. Fields, in order: CDR3 protein, CDR3 DNA, J gene, V gene, clone size, D gene. D genes are given only for firm matches. Only some rows state a clone size, as once, few, many or a class for expanded clones.

cdr3_aa: CASSIAGRNYGYTF
cdr3_nt: TGTGCCAGTAGTATAGCAGGACGGAACTATGGCTACACCTTC
j_call: TRBJ1-2
v_call: TRBV19
clone_size: -
d_call: -

cdr3_aa: CASSTQGAGETQYF
cdr3_nt: TGTGCCAGCAGCACACAGGGGGCTGGGGAGACCCAGTACTTC
j_call: TRBJ2-5
v_call: TRBV5-4
clone_size: few
d_call: TRBD1

cdr3_aa: CASSADRLFGDTEAFF
cdr3_nt: TGTGCCAGCAGCGCAGACAGACTCTTTGGGGACACTGAAGCTTTCTTT
j_call: TRBJ1-1
v_call: TRBV9
clone_size: -
d_call: -

cdr3_aa: CASSAQGRRIDEKLFF
cdr3_nt: TGTGCCAGCAGCGCACAGGGGAGGAGGATCGATGAAAAACTGTTTTTT
j_call: TRBJ1-4
v_call: TRBV7-9
clone_size: -
d_call: TRBD1

cdr3_aa: CASSEGPYEQYF
cdr3_nt: TGTGCCAGCAGTGAAGGGCCCTACGAGCAGTACTTC
j_call: TRBJ2-7
v_call: TRBV25-1
clone_size: few
d_call: -

cdr3_aa: CASSPVAGNNEQFF
cdr3_nt: TGTGCCAGCAGCCCCGTAGCGGGGAACAATGAGCAGTTCTTC
j_call: TRBJ2-1
v_call: TRBV7-9
clone_size: -
d_call: TRBD2

cdr3_aa: CASSLGTRQDTQYF
cdr3_nt: TGTGCCAGCAGCCTAGGGACTAGACAAGATACGCAGTATTTT
j_call: TRBJ2-3
v_call: TRBV28
clone_size: -
d_call: TRBD2

cdr3_aa: CARKSISYNEQFF
cdr3_nt: TGTGCCAGGAAGTCCATTTCCTACAATGAGCAGTTCTTC
j_call: TRBJ2-1
v_call: TRBV2
clone_size: many
d_call: -

cdr3_aa: CAITAGDTEAFF
cdr3_nt: TGTGCCATCACCGCCGGGGACACTGAAGCTTTCTTT
j_call: TRBJ1-1
v_call: TRBV10-3
clone_size: few
d_call: -

cdr3_aa: CASSQEVRWDRGKNYGYTF
cdr3_nt: TGTGCCAGCAGCCAAGAAGTGAGGTGGGACAGGGGGAAAAACTATGGCTACACCTTC
j_call: TRBJ1-2
v_call: TRBV4-2
clone_size: few
d_call: TRBD1

cdr3_aa: CASSLAGQVWAFF
cdr3_nt: TGTGCCAGCAGCTTGGCCGGACAGGTTTGGGCTTTCTTT
j_call: TRBJ1-1
v_call: TRBV7-2
clone_size: -
d_call: TRBD1

cdr3_aa: CASSKTIQRGLYNEQFF
cdr3_nt: TGCGCCAGCAGCAAAACCATACAGCGGGGACTCTACAATGAGCAGTTCTTC
j_call: TRBJ2-1
v_call: TRBV4-1
clone_size: -
d_call: TRBD2

cdr3_aa: CASSSSGGGQPQHF
cdr3_nt: TGTGCCAGCAGCTCCTCCGGTGGGGGTCAGCCCCAGCATTTT
j_call: TRBJ1-5
v_call: TRBV9
clone_size: few
d_call: -

cdr3_aa: CASIPRGSSTEAFF
cdr3_nt: TGTGCCAGCATCCCCCGCGGGAGTAGCACTGAAGCTTTCTTT
j_call: TRBJ1-1
v_call: TRBV6-6
clone_size: -
d_call: -

cdr3_aa: CASSIVEGSGSGTGELFF
cdr3_nt: TGTGCCAGTAGTATTGTAGAGGGTAGCGGGAGCGGTACCGGGGAGCTGTTTTTT
j_call: TRBJ2-2
v_call: TRBV19
clone_size: -
d_call: TRBD2

cdr3_aa: CASSLRVDEQYF
cdr3_nt: TGCGCCAGCAGCTTGCGGGTGGACGAGCAGTACTTC
j_call: TRBJ2-7
v_call: TRBV5-1
clone_size: -
d_call: -

cdr3_aa: CASSLVFSVQPQHF
cdr3_nt: TGTGCCAGCAGCTTAGTTTTCAGTGTCCAGCCCCAGCATTTT
j_call: TRBJ1-5
v_call: TRBV7-2
clone_size: -
d_call: -

cdr3_aa: CAISDPTGSHSNQPQHF
cdr3_nt: TGTGCCATCAGTGACCCAACAGGGTCGCATAGCAATCAGCCCCAGCATTTT
j_call: TRBJ1-5
v_call: TRBV10-3
clone_size: -
d_call: -

cdr3_aa: CASRAGTGSNQPQHF
cdr3_nt: TGCGCCAGCAGAGCCGGGACAGGAAGCAATCAGCCCCAGCATTTT
j_call: TRBJ1-5
v_call: TRBV10-2
clone_size: -
d_call: TRBD1

cdr3_aa: CASISGPPITYSGNTIYF
cdr3_nt: TGTGCCAGCATCTCGGGACCTCCTATAACCTACTCTGGAAACACCATATATTTT
j_call: TRBJ1-3
v_call: TRBV2
clone_size: -
d_call: -

cdr3_aa: CASASDRDYGYTF
cdr3_nt: TGCGCCAGCGCCTCGGACAGGGACTATGGCTACACCTTC
j_call: TRBJ1-2
v_call: TRBV5-1
clone_size: -
d_call: TRBD1

cdr3_aa: CASSTGQGSGYTF
cdr3_nt: TGTGCCAGCTCCACGGGGCAGGGCAGCGGCTACACCTTC
j_call: TRBJ1-2
v_call: TRBV27
clone_size: few
d_call: -

cdr3_aa: CASSILGGIPGELFF
cdr3_nt: TGTGCCAGTAGTATACTAGGAGGTATCCCCGGGGAGCTGTTTTTT
j_call: TRBJ2-2
v_call: TRBV19
clone_size: -
d_call: -

cdr3_aa: CASSLGSNQPQHF
cdr3_nt: TGTGCCAGCAGCTTGGGCAGCAATCAGCCCCAGCATTTT
j_call: TRBJ1-5
v_call: TRBV5-6
clone_size: -
d_call: -

cdr3_aa: CASRSGVVSGELFF
cdr3_nt: TGCGCCAGCAGATCAGGGGTGGTAAGCGGGGAGCTGTTTTTT
j_call: TRBJ2-2
v_call: TRBV5-1
clone_size: -
d_call: -

cdr3_aa: CASSRTSGYEQYF
cdr3_nt: TGTGCCAGCAGCCGGACTAGCGGCTACGAGCAGTACTTC
j_call: TRBJ2-7
v_call: TRBV7-7
clone_size: -
d_call: TRBD2

cdr3_aa: CASSPKVATNEKLFF
cdr3_nt: TGTGCCAGCAGCCCCAAGGTTGCAACTAATGAAAAACTGTTTTTT
j_call: TRBJ1-4
v_call: TRBV11-2
clone_size: -
d_call: -

cdr3_aa: CASSIGTVPLGYGYTF
cdr3_nt: TGTGCCAGTAGTATCGGGACCGTACCCTTAGGCTATGGCTACACCTTC
j_call: TRBJ1-2
v_call: TRBV19
clone_size: -
d_call: -